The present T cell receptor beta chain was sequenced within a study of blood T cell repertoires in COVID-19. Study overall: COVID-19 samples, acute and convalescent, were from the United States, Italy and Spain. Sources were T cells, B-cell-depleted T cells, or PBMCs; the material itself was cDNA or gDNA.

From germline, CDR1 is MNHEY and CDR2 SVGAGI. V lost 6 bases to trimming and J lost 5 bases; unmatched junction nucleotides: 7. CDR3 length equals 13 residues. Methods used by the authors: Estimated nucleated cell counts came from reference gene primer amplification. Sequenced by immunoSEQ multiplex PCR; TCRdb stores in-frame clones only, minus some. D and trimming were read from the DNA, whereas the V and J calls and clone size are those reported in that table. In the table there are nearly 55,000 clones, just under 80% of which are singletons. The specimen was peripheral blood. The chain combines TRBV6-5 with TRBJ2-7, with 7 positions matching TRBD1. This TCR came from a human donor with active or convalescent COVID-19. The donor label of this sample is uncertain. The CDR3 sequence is CASRVTGVHEQYF. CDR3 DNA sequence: TGTGCCAGCAGAGTAACAGGGGTACACGAGCAGTACTTC.